A single sample is the source of the 9 T cell receptor beta chains below, sequenced in a study of blood T cell repertoires in COVID-19. Clones were sequenced by immunoSEQ multiplex PCR, and TCRdb holds only the in-frame ones, with some missing. The sample has about 220,000 clones, roughly 84% seen once. The sequencing input was PBMCs or T cells enriched from blood (not recorded which). The receptors come from a woman in her thirties or forties who had recovered from COVID-19.

The chain couples TRBV15 to TRBJ1-6; TRBD1 aligns across 11 bases. CDR1 LNHNV and CDR2 YYDKDF come from the germline V gene (reference sequence). This CDR3 comprises 16 residues. J was trimmed by 10 bases and V by 0 bases; bases with no gene match: 5. This CDR3 reads CATSRDQGQGDSPLHF. The CDR3 region has the DNA TGTGCCACCAGCAGAGATCAGGGACAGGGGGACTCACCCCTCCACTTT.

As to this clone: Other DNA sequences in this sample translate to the same CDR3. This rearrangement joins TRBV19 to TRBJ2-2; D gene uncertain. Germline CDR1 and CDR2: LNHDA and SQIVND (reference sequence). Trimming removed 3 bases from V and 5 bases from J, with 10 bases in between. The CDR3 totals 14 residues. The chain's CDR3 is CASSIAGRTGELFF. CDR3 DNA: TGTGCCAGTAGTATTGCAGGCAGGACCGGGGAGCTGTTTTTT.

V is TRBV30 and J is TRBJ2-2; TRBD2 matches at 8 bases. CDR1 and CDR2 from the germline V gene are GTSNPN and SVGIG (reference sequence). The length of the CDR3 is 14 residues. The junction had 12 bases not matched to a gene; V was cut back by 8 bases and J by 7 bases. The CDR3 nucleotides read TGTGCCCGGGCCGGAGCGGGAGCAGGCGGGGAGCTGTTTTTT. Residues: CARAGAGAGGELFF.

The chain couples TRBV9 to TRBJ2-3, with D possibly TRBD1 on 7 matching bases. CDR1 SGDLS and CDR2 YYNGEE come from the germline V gene. The CDR3 totals 15 residues. V lost 3 bases to trimming and J lost 4 bases, with 15 bases between them. CDR3 in amino acids: CASSARQGGSDTQYF. CDR3 DNA sequence: TGTGCCAGCAGCGCCCGACAGGGAGGCTCAGATACGCAGTATTTT.

This clone was found a few times. V usage is TRBV28 and J usage is TRBJ2-3; 9 bases map to TRBD2. Trimming at V came to 3 bases and at J to 8 bases, leaving 0 bases not matched to a gene. CDR1 is MDHEN and CDR2 is SYDVKM in the germline V gene. The CDR3 has 12 residues. The CDR3 here is CASSLTSGTQYF. CDR3 in DNA: TGTGCCAGCAGTTTGACTAGCGGTACGCAGTATTTT.

The chain employs TRBV29-1 and TRBJ2-3; 9 nucleotides align to TRBD2. The V gene's germline CDR1 is SQVTM and CDR2 ANQGSEA. After removal of 4 bases from V and 4 bases from J, the junction contained 6 bases not matched to a gene. This CDR3 spans 14 amino acids. In DNA form, the CDR3 reads TGCAGCGTTGGCCGACTAGCGGAATCAGATACGCAGTATTTT. Encoded protein: CSVGRLAESDTQYF.

This clone was counted a single time. This chain uses TRBV30 with TRBJ1-5; TRBD1 agrees at 8 bases. Per germline, CDR1 GTSNPN and CDR2 SVGIG (reference sequence). CDR3 length equals 19 residues. The trim removed 2 bases at V and 2 bases at J, leaving 17 bases unmatched. This chain's CDR3 is CAWSKPGQAEATGNQPQHF. As DNA, the CDR3 is TGTGCCTGGAGTAAACCGGGACAGGCGGAAGCCACCGGCAATCAGCCCCAGCATTTT.

The chain joins TRBV5-1 to TRBJ1-2; 8 nucleotides line up with TRBD1. The germline V gene encodes CDR1 SGHRS and CDR2 YFSETQ. The CDR3 is 13 residues long. V lost 5 bases, J lost 8 bases, and 8 bases stayed unmatched. The CDR3 nucleotides are TGCGCCAGCAGTACGACAGGGGAAGGGGGCTACACCTTC. Translating it yields CASSTTGEGGYTF.

The genes are TRBV7-2 and TRBJ1-1, with D perhaps matching TRBD1 (5 bases). Germline loops: CDR1 SGHTA, CDR2 FQGNSA. V lost 5 bases and J 4 bases, leaving 14 bases between the germline ends. The CDR3 extends over 14 amino acids. The CDR3 loop reads CASSVGQFGTEAFF. As DNA, the CDR3 is TGTGCCAGCAGCGTGGGGCAGTTTGGCACTGAAGCTTTCTTT.